The 5 T cell receptor beta chains below all came from one sample that was sequenced in a study of T cell changes during pregnancy in multiple sclerosis. Data came from immunoSEQ multiplex PCR; TCRdb stores just in-frame clones and leaves some out. The sample has more than 70,000 clones; approximately 89% are singletons. The source was peripheral blood, collected before pregnancy. These receptors all stem from a female donor with multiple sclerosis, enrolled in a pregnancy study.

The chain employs TRBV4-3 and TRBJ2-4; 9 nucleotides align to TRBD1. J lost 8 bases, V lost 5 bases, and 7 bases had no gene match. Per the germline V gene, CDR1 is LGHNA and CDR2 is YSLEER. The CDR3 has 14 amino acids. Here the CDR3 DNA reads TGCGCCAGCAGCAGGGGACAGGGTAGGGACATTCAGTACTTC. This sequence encodes CASSRGQGRDIQYF.

This chain connects TRBV30 to TRBJ2-1, with D maybe TRBD2 (6 bases). Per the germline V gene, CDR1 is GTSNPN and CDR2 is SVGIG (reference sequence). With 6 bases removed from V and 0 bases from J, the gap between germline ends came to 9 bases. CDR3 length: 13 residues. This chain's CDR3 is CACATSSYNEQFF. The CDR3 region has the DNA TGTGCCTGCGCGACTAGCTCCTACAATGAGCAGTTCTTC. The whole variable domain, filled in from reference TRBV30 and TRBJ2-1, reads SQTIHQWPATLVQPVGSPLSLECTVEGTSNPNLYWYRQAAGRGLQLLFYSVGIGQISSEVPQNLSASRPQDRQFILSSKKLLLSDSGFYLCACATSSYNEQFFGPGTRLTVL.

The chain employs TRBV6-6 and TRBJ2-3; 7 bases fit TRBD2. In germline, CDR1 is MNHNY, CDR2 SVGAGI (reference sequence). The ends lost 7 bases at V and 5 bases at J; junction bases unmatched: 12. CDR3 length: 15 residues. CDR3 nucleotides: TGTGCCAGCACTGGGGGGTCTAGCGGTAGAGATACGCAGTATTTT. This codes for CASTGGSSGRDTQYF.

This clone appeared a single time. The V call is TRBV6-4, the J call TRBJ2-3; 10 bases match TRBD2. Germline V gene data show CDR1 as MRHNA and CDR2 as SNTAGT. After removal of 8 bases from V and 5 bases from J, the junction contained 10 bases not matched to a gene. The CDR3 length is 15 residues. The CDR3, as DNA: TGTGCCAGCTCGCAAGCGGGGGGGCCCGGAGATACGCAGTATTTT. Translating gives CASSQAGGPGDTQYF.

The chain carries TRBV6-1 and TRBJ1-5, with a weak D call TRBD1 (5 bases). V lost 2 bases to trimming and J lost 2 bases, with 13 bases between them. Per germline, CDR1 MNHNS and CDR2 SASEGT. This CDR3 contains 16 residues. CDR3 residues: CASSEWRGMGNQPQHF. CDR3 nucleotides: TGTGCCAGCAGTGAATGGAGGGGTATGGGCAATCAGCCCCAGCATTTT.